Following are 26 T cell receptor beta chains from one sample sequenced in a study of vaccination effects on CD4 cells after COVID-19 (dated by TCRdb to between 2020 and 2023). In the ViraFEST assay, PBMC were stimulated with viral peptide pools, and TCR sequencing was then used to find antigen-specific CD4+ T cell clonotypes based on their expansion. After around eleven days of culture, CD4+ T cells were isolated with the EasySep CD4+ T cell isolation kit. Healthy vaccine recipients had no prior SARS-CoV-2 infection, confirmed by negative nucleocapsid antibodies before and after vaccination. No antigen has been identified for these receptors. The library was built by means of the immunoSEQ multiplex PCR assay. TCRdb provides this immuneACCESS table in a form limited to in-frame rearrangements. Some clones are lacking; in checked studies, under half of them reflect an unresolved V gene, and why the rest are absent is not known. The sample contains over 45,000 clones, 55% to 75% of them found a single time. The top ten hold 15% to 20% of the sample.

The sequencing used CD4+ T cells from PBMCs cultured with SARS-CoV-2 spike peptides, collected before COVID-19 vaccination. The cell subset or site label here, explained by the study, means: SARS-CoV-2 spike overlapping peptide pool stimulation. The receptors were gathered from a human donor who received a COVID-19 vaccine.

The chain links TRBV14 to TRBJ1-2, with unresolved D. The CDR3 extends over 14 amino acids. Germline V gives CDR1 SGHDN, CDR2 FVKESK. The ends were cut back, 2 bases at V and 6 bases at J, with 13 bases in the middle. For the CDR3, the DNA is TGTGCCAGCAGCCAAAAAACTGGCCGGAATGGCTACACCTTC. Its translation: CASSQKTGRNGYTF. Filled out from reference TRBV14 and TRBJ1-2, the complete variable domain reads EAGVTQFPSHSVIEKGQTVTLRCDPISGHDNLYWYRRVMGKEIKFLLHFVKESKQDESGMPNNRFLAERTGGTYSTLKVQPAELEDSGVYFCASSQKTGRNGYTFGSGTRLTVV.

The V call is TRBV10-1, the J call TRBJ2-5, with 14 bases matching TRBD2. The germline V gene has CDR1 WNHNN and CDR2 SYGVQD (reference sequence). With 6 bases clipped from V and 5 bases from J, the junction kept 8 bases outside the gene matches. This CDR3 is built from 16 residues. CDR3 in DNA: TGCGCCAGCAGCAAGACTAGCGGGAGGGCCGGTGAGACCCAGTACTTC. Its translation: CASSKTSGRAGETQYF.

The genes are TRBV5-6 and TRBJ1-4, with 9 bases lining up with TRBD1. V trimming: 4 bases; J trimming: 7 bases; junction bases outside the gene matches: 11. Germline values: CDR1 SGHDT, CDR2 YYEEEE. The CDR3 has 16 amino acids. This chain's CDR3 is CASSPRDRAIGEKLFF. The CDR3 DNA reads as TGTGCCAGCAGCCCTAGGGACAGGGCGATAGGTGAAAAACTGTTTTTT.

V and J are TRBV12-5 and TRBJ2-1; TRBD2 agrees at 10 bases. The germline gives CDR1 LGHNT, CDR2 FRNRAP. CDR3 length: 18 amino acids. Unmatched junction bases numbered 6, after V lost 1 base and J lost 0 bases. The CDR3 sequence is CASGLGLAGLSSYNEQFF. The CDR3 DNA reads TGTGCTAGTGGTTTGGGACTAGCGGGTCTAAGCTCCTACAATGAGCAGTTCTTC.

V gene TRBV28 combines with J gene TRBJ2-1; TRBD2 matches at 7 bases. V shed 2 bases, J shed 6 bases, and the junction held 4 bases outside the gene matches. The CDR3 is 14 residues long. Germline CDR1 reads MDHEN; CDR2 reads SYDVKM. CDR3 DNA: TGTGCCAGCAGTTTAGGGCCTAGCGGCAATGAGCAGTTCTTC. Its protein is CASSLGPSGNEQFF.

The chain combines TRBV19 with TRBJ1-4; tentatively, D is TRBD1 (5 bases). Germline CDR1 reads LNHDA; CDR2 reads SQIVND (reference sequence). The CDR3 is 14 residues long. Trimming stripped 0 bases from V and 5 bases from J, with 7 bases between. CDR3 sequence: CASSIEGTNEKLFF. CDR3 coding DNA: TGTGCCAGTAGTATAGAGGGGACCAATGAAAAACTGTTTTTT.

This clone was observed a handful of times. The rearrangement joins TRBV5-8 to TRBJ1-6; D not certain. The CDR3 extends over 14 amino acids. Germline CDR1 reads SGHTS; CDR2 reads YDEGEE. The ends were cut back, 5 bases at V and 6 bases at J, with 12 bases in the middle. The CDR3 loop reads CASSRGEINSPLHF. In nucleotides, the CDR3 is TGTGCCAGCAGTCGCGGCGAGATTAATTCACCCCTCCACTTT.

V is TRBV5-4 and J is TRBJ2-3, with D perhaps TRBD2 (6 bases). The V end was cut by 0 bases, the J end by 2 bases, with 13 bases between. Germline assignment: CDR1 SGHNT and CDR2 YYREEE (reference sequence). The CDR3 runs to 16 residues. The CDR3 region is CASSLGGVGATDTQYF. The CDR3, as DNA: TGTGCCAGCAGCTTGGGGGGGGTAGGGGCCACAGATACGCAGTATTTT.

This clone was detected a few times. The CDR3: CASSLRAPSGAEKLFF. The CDR3 DNA sequence: TGTGCCAGCAGTTTGAGAGCCCCATCGGGTGCTGAAAAACTGTTTTTT. V and J are TRBV27 and TRBJ1-4; unclear D gene. V was trimmed by 3 bases and J by 7 bases, leaving 18 bases between them. Germline-derived CDR1 and CDR2 are MNHEY and SMNVEV (reference sequence). The CDR3 totals 16 residues.

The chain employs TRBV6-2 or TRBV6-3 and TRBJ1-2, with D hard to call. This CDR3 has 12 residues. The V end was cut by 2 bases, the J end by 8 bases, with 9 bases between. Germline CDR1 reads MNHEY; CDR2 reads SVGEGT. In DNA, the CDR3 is TGTGCCAGCAGTTACGACGGCTGGGGCTACACCTTC. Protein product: CASSYDGWGYTF.

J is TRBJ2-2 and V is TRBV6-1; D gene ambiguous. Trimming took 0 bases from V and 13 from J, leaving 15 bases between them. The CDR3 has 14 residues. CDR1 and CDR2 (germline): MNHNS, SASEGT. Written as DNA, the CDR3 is TGTGCCAGCAGTGAAGCTGCGTCAGCCGTGGGGCTGTTTTTT. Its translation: CASSEAASAVGLFF.

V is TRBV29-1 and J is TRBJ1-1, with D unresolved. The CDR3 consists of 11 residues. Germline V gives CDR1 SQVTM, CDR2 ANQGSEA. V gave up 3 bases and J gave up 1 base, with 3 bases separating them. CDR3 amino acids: CSVEGNTEAFF. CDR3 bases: TGCAGCGTTGAGGGGAACACTGAAGCTTTCTTT.

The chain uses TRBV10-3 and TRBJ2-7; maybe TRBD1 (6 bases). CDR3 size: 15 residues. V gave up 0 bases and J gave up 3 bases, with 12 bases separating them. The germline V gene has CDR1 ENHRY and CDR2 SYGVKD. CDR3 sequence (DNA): TGTGCCATCAGTGAGTCAGGAAGCAGGGGCTACGAGCAGTACTTC. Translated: CAISESGSRGYEQYF.

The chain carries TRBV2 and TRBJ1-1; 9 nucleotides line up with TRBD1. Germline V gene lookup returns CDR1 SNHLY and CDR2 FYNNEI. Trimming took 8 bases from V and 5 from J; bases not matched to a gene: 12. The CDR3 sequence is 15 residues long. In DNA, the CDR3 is TGTGCCAGCTCACAAACTACAGGGGGCGGAACTGAAGCTTTCTTT. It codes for CASSQTTGGGTEAFF.

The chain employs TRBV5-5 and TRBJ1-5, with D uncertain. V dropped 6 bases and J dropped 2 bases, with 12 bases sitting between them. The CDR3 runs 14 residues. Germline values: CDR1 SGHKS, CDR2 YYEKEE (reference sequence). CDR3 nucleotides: TGTGCCAGCACCCCCACCTGGGGCAATCAGCCCCAGCATTTT. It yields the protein CASTPTWGNQPQHF.

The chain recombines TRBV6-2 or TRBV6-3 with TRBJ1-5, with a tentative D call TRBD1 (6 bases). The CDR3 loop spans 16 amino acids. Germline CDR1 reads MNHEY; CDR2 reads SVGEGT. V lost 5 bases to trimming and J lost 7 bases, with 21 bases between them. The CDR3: CASSPGLIQQGQPQHF. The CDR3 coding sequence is TGTGCCAGCAGTCCCGGCCTCATACAACAGGGACAGCCCCAGCATTTT.

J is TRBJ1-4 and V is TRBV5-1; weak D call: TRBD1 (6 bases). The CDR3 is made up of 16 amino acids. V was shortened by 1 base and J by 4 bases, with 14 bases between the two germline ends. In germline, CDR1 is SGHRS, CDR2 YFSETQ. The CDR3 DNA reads TGCGCCAGCAGCTTGTTTTCGTCAGGGGATAATGAAAAACTGTTTTTT. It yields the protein CASSLFSSGDNEKLFF.

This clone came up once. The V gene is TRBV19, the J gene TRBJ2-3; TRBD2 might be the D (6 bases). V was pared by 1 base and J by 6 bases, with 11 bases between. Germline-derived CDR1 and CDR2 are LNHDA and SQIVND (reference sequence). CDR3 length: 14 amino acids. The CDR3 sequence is CASSIATGGDTQYF. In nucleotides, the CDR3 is TGTGCCAGTAGTATAGCGACCGGAGGGGATACGCAGTATTTT. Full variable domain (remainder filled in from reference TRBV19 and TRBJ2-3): DGGITQSPKYLFRKEGQNVTLSCEQNLNHDAMYWYRQDPGQGLRLIYYSQIVNDFQKGDIAEGYSVSREKKESFPLTVTSAQKNPTAFYLCASSIATGGDTQYFGPGTRLTVL.

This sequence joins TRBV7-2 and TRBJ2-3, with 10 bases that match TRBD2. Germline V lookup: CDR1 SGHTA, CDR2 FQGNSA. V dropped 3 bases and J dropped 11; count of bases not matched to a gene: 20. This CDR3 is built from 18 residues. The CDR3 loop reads CASSFRTEHSGGTLRQYF. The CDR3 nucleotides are TGTGCCAGCAGCTTCCGTACTGAACATAGCGGGGGGACGTTAAGGCAGTATTTT. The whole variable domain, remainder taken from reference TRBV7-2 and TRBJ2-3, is GAGVSQSPSNKVTEKGKDVELRCDPISGHTALYWYRQSLGQGLEFLIYFQGNSAPDKSGLPSDRFSAERTGGSVSTLTIQRTQQEDSAVYLCASSFRTEHSGGTLRQYFGPGTRLTVL.

CDR3 nucleotides: TGTGCCAGCAGCTCCACCACAGATACGCAGTATTTT. Amino acids: CASSSTTDTQYF. The genes are TRBV7-9 and TRBJ2-3; D unclear. Germline CDR1 reads SEHNR; CDR2 reads FQNEAQ (reference sequence). Trimming removed 4 bases from V and 2 bases from J, with 4 bases in between. The CDR3 consists of 12 residues.

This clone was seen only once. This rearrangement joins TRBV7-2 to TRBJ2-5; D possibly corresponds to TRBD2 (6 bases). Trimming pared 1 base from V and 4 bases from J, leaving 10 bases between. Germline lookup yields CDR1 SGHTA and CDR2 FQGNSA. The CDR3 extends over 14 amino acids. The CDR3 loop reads CASSLVLRGETQYF. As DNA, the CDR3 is TGTGCCAGCAGCTTAGTGCTGCGGGGAGAGACCCAGTACTTC. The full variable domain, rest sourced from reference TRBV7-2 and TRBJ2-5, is GAGVSQSPSNKVTEKGKDVELRCDPISGHTALYWYRQSLGQGLEFLIYFQGNSAPDKSGLPSDRFSAERTGGSVSTLTIQRTQQEDSAVYLCASSLVLRGETQYFGPGTRLLVL.

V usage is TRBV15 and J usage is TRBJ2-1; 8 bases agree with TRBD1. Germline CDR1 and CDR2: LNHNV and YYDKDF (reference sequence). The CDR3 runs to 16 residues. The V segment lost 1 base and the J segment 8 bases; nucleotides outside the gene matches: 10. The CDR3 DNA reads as TGTGCCACCAGCAGAGGGCTTGGGCAGGGGGCCCATGAGCAGTTCTTC. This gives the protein CATSRGLGQGAHEQFF.

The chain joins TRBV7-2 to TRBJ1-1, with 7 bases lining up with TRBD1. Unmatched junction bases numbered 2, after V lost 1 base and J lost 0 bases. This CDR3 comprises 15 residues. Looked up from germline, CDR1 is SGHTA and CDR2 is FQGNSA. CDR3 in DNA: TGTGCCAGCAGCTTAGAGGGGGCCGTGAACACTGAAGCTTTCTTT. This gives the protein CASSLEGAVNTEAFF.

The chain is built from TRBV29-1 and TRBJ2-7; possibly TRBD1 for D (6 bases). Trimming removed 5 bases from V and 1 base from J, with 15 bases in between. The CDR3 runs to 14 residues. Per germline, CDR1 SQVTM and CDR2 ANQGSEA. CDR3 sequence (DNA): TGCAGCGTTTACCTACAGGGCCCATCCTACGAGCAGTACTTC. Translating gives CSVYLQGPSYEQYF.

The CDR3 spells CASSRTVLNTEAFF. The CDR3 DNA sequence: TGCGCCAGCAGCCGGACAGTTTTGAACACTGAAGCTTTCTTT. The rearrangement joins TRBV5-1 to TRBJ1-1; D perhaps matches TRBD1 (6 bases). The ends were cut back, 4 bases at V and 0 bases at J, with 10 bases in the middle. Germline lookup yields CDR1 SGHRS and CDR2 YFSETQ. The CDR3 totals 14 residues.

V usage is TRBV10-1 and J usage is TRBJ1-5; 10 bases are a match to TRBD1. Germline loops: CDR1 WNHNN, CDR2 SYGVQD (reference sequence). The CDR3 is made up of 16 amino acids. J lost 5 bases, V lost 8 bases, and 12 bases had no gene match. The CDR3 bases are TGCGCCAGCCACTCACTTACCGGGACAGGGGATCAGCCCCAGCATTTT. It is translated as CASHSLTGTGDQPQHF.